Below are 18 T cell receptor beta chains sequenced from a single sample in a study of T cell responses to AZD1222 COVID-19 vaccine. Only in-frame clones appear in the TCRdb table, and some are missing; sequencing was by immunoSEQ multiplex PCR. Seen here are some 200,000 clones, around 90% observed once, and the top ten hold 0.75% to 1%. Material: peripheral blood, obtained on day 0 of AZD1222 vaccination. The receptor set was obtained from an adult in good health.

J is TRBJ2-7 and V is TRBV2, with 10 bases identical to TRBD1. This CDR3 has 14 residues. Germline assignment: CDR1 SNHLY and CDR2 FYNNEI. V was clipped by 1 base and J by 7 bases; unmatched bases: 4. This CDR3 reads CASSEGQGAMEQYF. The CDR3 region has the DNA TGTGCCAGCAGTGAAGGACAGGGGGCGATGGAGCAGTACTTC.

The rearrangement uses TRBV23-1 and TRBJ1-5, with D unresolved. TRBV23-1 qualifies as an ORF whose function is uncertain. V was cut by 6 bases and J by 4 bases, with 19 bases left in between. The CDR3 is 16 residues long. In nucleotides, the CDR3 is TGCGCCAGCAGCCCCCCCCCGGACTCGTGGAATCAGCCCCAGCATTTT. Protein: CASSPPPDSWNQPQHF.

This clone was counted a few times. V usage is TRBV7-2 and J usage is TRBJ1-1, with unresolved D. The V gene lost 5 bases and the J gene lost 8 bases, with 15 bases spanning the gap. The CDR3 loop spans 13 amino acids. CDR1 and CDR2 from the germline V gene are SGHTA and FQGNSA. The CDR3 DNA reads TGTGCCAGCAGCATCAGCATAGGGTTAGAAGCTTTCTTT. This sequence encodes CASSISIGLEAFF.

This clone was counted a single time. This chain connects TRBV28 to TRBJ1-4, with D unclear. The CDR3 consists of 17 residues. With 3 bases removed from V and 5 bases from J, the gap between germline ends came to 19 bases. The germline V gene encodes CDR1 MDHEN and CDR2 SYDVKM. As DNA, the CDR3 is TGTGCCAGCAGTTTCTTAGGGCCAGTAGGACCCAATGAAAAACTGTTTTTT. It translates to CASSFLGPVGPNEKLFF.

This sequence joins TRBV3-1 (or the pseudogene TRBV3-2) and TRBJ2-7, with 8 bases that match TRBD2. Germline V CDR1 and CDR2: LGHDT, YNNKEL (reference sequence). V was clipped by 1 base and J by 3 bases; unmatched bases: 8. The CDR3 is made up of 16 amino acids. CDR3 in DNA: TGTGCCAGCAGCCAAGGAGAGAGCGGGAGTGTCTACGAGCAGTACTTC. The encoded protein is CASSQGESGSVYEQYF.

The CDR3 region has the DNA TGTGCCAGCAGTGATAACGAGCCGAGTCAGCCCCAGCATTTT. Protein: CASSDNEPSQPQHF. The chain carries TRBV2 and TRBJ1-5; no clear D gene. Germline lookup yields CDR1 SNHLY and CDR2 FYNNEI. There are 14 residues in the CDR3. Between the trimmed V and J ends, which lost 3 bases and 6 bases, there was a span of 12 bases.

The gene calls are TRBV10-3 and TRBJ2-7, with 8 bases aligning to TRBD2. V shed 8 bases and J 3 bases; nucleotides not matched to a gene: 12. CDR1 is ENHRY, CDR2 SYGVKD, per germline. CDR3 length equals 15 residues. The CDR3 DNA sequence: TGTGCCATCCGTGCGACTGGCGGGGGGAACTACGAGCAGTACTTC. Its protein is CAIRATGGGNYEQYF.

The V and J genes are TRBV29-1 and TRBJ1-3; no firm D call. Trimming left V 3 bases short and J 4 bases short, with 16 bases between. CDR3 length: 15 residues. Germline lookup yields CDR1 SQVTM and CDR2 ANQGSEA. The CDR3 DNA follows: TGCAGCGTTGAGGGAGATCCGATTAAGGGAAACACCATATATTTT. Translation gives CSVEGDPIKGNTIYF. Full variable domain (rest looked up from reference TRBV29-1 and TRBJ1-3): SAVISQKPSRDICQRGTSLTIQCQVDSQVTMMFWYRQQPGQSLTLIATANQGSEATYESGFVIDKFPISRPNLTFSTLTVSNMSPEDSSIYLCSVEGDPIKGNTIYFGEGSWLTVV.

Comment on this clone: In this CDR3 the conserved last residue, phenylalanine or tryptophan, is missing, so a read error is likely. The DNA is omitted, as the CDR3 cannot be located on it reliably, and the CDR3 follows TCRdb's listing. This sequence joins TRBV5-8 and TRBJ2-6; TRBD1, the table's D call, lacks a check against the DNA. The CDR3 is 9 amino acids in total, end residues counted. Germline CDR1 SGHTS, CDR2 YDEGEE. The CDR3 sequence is CASSLGQGG.

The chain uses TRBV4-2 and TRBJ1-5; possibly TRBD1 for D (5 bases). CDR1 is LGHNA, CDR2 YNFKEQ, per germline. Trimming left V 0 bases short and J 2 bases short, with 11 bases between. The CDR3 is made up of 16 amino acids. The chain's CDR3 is CASSQEDSFGNQPQHF. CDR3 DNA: TGTGCCAGCAGCCAAGAAGACAGTTTTGGCAATCAGCCCCAGCATTTT.

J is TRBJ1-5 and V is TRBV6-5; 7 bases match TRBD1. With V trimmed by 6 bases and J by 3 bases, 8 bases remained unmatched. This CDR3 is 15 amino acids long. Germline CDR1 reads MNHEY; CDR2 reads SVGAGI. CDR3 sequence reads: CASRGQGQFNQPQHF. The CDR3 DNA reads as TGTGCCAGCAGGGGGCAGGGACAGTTCAATCAGCCCCAGCATTTT.

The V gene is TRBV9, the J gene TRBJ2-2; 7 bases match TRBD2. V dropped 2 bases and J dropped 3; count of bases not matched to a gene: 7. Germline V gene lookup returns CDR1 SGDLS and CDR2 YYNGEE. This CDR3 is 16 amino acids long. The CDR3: CASSVPPTSYTGELFF. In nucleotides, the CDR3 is TGTGCCAGCAGCGTTCCCCCGACTAGCTACACCGGGGAGCTGTTTTTT.

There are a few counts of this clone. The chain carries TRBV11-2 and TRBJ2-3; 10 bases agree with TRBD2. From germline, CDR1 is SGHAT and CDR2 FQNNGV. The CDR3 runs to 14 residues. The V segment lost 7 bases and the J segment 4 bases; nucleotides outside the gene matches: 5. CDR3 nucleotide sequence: TGTGCCAGCACCAGAAGCGGGGGGGCAGATACGCAGTATTTT. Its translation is CASTRSGGADTQYF. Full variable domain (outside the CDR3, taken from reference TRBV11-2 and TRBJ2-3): EAGVAQSPRYKIIEKRQSVAFWCNPISGHATLYWYQQILGQGPKLLIQFQNNGVVDDSQLPKDRFSAERLKGVDSTLKIQPAKLEDSAVYLCASTRSGGADTQYFGPGTRLTVL.

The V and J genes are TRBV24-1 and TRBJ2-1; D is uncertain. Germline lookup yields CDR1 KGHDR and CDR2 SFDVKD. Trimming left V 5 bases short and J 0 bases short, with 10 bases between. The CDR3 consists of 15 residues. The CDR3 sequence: CATSARDNSYNEQFF. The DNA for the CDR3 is TGTGCCACCAGTGCTCGAGACAACTCCTACAATGAGCAGTTCTTC.

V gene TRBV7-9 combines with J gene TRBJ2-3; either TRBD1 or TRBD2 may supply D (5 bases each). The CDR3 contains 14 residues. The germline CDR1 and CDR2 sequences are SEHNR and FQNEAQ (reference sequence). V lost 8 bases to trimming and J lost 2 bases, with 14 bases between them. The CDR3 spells CASAPGPYTDTQYF. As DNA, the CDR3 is TGTGCCAGCGCCCCGGGACCCTACACAGATACGCAGTATTTT.

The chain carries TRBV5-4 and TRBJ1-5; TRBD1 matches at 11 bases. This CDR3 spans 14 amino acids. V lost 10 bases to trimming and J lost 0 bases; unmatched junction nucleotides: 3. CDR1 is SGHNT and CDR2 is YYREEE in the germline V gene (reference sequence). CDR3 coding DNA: TGTGCCGGAGGGACAGGGGGTAGCAATCAGCCCCAGCATTTT. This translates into CAGGTGGSNQPQHF.

CDR3 coding DNA: TGCGCCAGCAGTAGGACTAGCGGTATCTACGAGCAGTACTTC. Translation: CASSRTSGIYEQYF. The chain links TRBV5-1 to TRBJ2-7, with 10 positions matching TRBD2. V was pared by 5 bases and J by 3 bases, with 5 bases of the junction left unmatched. Germline-derived CDR1 and CDR2 are SGHRS and YFSETQ. The CDR3 runs to 14 residues.

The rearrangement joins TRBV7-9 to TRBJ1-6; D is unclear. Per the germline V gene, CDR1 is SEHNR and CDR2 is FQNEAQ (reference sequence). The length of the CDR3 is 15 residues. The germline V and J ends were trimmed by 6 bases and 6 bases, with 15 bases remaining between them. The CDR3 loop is CASSPRTGTNSPLHF. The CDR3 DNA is TGTGCCAGCAGTCCTAGGACGGGAACTAATTCACCCCTCCACTTT.